Listed here is a single T cell receptor (beta chain). Its antigen is undetermined. This entry is derived from a study of cytomegalovirus exposure and HLA in healthy donors. General study results and limits: Later work found most CMV-associated TCR beta chains apparently HLA-restricted.

The PCR contained 60 Vbeta and 13 Jbeta primers. Clones were read by immunoSEQ multiplex PCR, and TCRdb kept only the in-frame ones, dropping some. The sample has more than 140,000 clones, roughly 85% seen once. The CDR3 runs to 16 residues. J lost 7 bases, V lost 4 bases, and 10 bases had no gene match. Germline V gene lookup returns CDR1 LNHDA and CDR2 SQIVND (reference sequence). This rearrangement joins TRBV19 to TRBJ1-5; 10 positions match TRBD1. This sequence originates from a male donor in good health and CMV-seronegative. Sequencing used PBMCs. CDR3 nucleotides: TGTGCCAGTAGTACCCTAAGGACAGGGGGTAGACAGCCCCAGCATTTT. This gives the protein CASSTLRTGGRQPQHF.